The present TCR beta chain was sequenced within a study of neoadjuvant nivolumab and ipilimumab in lung cancer. Generated by immunoSEQ multiplex PCR, the TCRdb table keeps only in-frame clones and is missing some. This sample carries 6,500 to 8,000 clones, roughly three quarters of them seen once, and the ten largest clones take approximately 4.3%. Regarding the study as a whole: Only a small number of samples underwent TCR sequencing.

On this clone: Its specificity is not known.

The receptor was isolated from an adult with non-small cell lung cancer. This sample comprised tumor tissue, obtained after neoadjuvant nivolumab, alone or with ipilimumab, at or shortly before surgery.

CDR3 nucleotides: TGTGCCAGCAGCCTTCTATCCGGGACAGGGGGCGAGAATGAGCAGTTCTTC. This gives the protein CASSLLSGTGGENEQFF. The chain uses TRBV7-9 and TRBJ2-1; 12 bases are a match to TRBD1. Trimming removed 5 bases from V and 7 bases from J; junction bases left unmatched: 12. Looked up from germline, CDR1 is SEHNR and CDR2 is FQNEAQ (reference sequence). The CDR3 is made up of 17 amino acids. Drawing the rest from reference TRBV7-9 and TRBJ2-1, the complete variable domain is DTGVSQNPRHKITKRGQNVTFRCDPISEHNRLYWYRQTLGQGPEFLTYFQNEAQLEKSRLLSDRFSAERPKGSFSTLEIQRTEQGDSAMYLCASSLLSGTGGENEQFFGPGTRLTVL.